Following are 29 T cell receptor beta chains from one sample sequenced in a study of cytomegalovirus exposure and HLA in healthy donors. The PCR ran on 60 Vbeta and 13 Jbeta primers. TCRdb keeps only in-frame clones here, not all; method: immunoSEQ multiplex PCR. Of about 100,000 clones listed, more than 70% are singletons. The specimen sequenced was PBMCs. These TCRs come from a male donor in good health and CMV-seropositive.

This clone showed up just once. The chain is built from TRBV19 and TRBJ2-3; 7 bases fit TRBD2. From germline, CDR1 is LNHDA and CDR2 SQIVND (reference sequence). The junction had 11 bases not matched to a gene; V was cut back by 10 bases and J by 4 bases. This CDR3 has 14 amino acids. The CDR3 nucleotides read TGTGCCATCGGCGGGAGCGGGGACGCAGATACGCAGTATTTT. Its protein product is CAIGGSGDADTQYF.

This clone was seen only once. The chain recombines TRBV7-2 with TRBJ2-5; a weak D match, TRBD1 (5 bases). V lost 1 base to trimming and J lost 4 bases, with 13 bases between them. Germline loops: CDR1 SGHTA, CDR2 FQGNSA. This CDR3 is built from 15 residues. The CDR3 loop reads CASSLEVRASETQYF. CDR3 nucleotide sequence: TGTGCCAGCAGCTTAGAGGTCAGGGCTTCAGAGACCCAGTACTTC.

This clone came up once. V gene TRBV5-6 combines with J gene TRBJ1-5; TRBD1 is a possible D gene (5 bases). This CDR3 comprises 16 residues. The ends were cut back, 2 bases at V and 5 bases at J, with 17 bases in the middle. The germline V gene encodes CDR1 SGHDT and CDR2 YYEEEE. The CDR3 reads CASSLAGLGLDQPQHF. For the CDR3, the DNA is TGTGCCAGCAGCTTAGCAGGGTTGGGGTTGGATCAGCCCCAGCATTTT. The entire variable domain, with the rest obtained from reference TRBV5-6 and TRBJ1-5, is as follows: DAGVTQSPTHLIKTRGQQVTLRCSPKSGHDTVSWYQQALGQGPQFIFQYYEEEERQRGNFPDRFSGHQFPNYSSELNVNALLLGDSALYLCASSLAGLGLDQPQHFGDGTRLSIL.

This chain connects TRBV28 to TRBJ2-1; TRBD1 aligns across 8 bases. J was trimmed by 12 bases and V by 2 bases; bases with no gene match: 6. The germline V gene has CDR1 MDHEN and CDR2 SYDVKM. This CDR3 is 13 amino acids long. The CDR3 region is CASSLGTGSGQFF. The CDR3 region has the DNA TGTGCCAGCAGTTTAGGGACAGGTTCGGGGCAGTTCTTC.

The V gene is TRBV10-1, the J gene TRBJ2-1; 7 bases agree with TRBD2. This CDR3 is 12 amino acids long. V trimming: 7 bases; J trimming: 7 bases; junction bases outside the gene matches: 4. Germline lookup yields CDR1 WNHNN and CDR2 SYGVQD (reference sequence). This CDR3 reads CASTAGVNEQFF. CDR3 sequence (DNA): TGCGCCAGCACGGCGGGAGTTAATGAGCAGTTCTTC.

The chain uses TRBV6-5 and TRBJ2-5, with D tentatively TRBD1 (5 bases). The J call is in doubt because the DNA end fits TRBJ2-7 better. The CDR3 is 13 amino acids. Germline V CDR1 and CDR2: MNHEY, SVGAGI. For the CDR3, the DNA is TGTGCCACCTCCAGGGTCGGTGGATACGAGCAGTACTTC. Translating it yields CATSRVGGYEQYF.

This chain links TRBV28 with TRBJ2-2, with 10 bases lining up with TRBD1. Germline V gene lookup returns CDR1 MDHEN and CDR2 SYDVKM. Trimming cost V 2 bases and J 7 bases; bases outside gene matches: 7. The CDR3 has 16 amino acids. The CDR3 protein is CASSLQGQGNGGELFF. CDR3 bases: TGTGCCAGCAGTTTACAGGGACAGGGGAATGGCGGGGAGCTGTTTTTT.

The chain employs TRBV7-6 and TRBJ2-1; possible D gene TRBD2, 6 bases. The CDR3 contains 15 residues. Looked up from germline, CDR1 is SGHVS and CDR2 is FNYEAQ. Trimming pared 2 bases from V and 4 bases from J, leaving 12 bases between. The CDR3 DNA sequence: TGTGCCAGCAGCTTACAAAGCGGGTGGTACAATGAGCAGTTCTTC. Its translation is CASSLQSGWYNEQFF.

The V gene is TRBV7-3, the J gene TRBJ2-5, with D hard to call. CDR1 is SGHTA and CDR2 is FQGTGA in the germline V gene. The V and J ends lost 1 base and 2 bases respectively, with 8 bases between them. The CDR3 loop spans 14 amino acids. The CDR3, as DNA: TGTGCCAGCAGCTTAAGCGGTCCACAAGAGACCCAGTACTTC. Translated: CASSLSGPQETQYF.

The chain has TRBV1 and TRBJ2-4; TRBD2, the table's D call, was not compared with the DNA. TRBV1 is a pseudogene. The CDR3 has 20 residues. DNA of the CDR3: TGCACCAGCAGAGCCCGGGAGCGGGTAACGGGAAGTAAAGCCAAAAACATTCAGTACTTC. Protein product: CTSRARERVTGSKAKNIQYF.

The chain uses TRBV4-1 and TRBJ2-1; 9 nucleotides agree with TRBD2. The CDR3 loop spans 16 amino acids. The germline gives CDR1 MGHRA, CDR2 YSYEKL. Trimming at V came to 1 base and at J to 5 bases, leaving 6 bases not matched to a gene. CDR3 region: CASSQGGTSTDNEQFF. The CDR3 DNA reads TGCGCCAGCAGCCAAGGGGGGACTAGCACAGACAATGAGCAGTTCTTC.

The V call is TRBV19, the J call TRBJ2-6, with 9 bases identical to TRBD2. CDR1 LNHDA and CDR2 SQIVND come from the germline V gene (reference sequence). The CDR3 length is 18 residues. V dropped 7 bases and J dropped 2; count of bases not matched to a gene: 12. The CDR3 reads CASTPRAGGGAGANVLTF. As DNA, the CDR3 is TGTGCCAGTACCCCCAGAGCAGGCGGGGGGGCTGGGGCCAACGTCCTGACTTTC.

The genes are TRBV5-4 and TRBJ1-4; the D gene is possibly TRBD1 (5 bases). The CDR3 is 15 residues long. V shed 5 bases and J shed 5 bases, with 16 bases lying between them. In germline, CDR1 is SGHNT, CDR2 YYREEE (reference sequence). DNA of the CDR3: TGTGCCAGCAGTCGGGACGGGAGCAACAATGAAAAACTGTTTTTT. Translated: CASSRDGSNNEKLFF.

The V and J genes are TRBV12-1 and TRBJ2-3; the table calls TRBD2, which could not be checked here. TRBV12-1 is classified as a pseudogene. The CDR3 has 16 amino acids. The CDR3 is CASSFLGGPGGDTQYF. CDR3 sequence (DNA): TGTGCCAGCAGCTTTTTGGGGGGGCCAGGTGGGGATACGCAGTATTTT.

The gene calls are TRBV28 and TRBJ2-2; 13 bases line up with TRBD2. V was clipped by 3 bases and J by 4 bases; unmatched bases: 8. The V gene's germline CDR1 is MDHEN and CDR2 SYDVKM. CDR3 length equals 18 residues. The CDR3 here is CASSFRTSGRTGTGELFF. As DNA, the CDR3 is TGTGCCAGCAGTTTCCGGACTAGCGGGAGAACAGGCACCGGGGAGCTGTTTTTT. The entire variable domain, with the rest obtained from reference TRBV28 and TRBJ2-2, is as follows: DVKVTQSSRYLVKRTGEKVFLECVQDMDHENMFWYRQDPGLGLRLIYFSYDVKMKEKGDIPEGYSVSREKKERFSLILESASTNQTSMYLCASSFRTSGRTGTGELFFGEGSRLTVL.

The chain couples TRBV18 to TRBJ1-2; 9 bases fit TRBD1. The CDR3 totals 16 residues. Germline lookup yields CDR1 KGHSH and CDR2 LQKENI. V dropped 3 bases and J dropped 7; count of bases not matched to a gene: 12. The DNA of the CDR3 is TGTGCCAGCTCACCTGAGGGACAGGGCGGACTGGGTGGCTACACCTTC. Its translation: CASSPEGQGGLGGYTF.

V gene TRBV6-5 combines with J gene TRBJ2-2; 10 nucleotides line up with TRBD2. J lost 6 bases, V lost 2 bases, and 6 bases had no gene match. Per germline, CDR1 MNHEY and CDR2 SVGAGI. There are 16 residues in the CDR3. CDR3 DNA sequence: TGTGCCAGCAGTTACGCTAGCGGGAGAGGGTCCGGGGAGCTGTTTTTT. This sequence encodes CASSYASGRGSGELFF.

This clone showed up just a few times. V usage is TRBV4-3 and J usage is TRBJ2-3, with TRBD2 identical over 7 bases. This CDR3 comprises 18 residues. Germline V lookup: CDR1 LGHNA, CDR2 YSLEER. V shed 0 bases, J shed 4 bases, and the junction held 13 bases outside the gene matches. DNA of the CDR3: TGCGCCAGCAGCCAAGATTTTGACCCCGGGGGGTTGGCAGATACGCAGTATTTT. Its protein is CASSQDFDPGGLADTQYF.

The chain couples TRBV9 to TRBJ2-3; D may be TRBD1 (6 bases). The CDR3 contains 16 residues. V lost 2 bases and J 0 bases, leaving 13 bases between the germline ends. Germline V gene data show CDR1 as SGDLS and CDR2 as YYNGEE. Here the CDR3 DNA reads TGTGCCAGCAGCGTCAGGGGTTCCGCTAGCACAGATACGCAGTATTTT. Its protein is CASSVRGSASTDTQYF.

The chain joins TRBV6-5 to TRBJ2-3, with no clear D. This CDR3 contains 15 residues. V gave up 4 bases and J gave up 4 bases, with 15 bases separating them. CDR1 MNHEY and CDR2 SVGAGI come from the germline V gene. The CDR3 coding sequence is TGTGCCAGCAGTTTATACCTGCAGGCGCCAGATACGCAGTATTTT. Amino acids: CASSLYLQAPDTQYF.

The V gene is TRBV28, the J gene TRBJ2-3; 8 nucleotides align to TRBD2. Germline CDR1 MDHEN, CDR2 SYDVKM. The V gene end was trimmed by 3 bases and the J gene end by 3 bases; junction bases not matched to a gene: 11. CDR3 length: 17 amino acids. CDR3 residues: CASSFPGRSGRTDTQYF. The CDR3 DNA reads TGTGCCAGCAGTTTCCCCGGTAGGAGCGGGAGAACAGATACGCAGTATTTT.

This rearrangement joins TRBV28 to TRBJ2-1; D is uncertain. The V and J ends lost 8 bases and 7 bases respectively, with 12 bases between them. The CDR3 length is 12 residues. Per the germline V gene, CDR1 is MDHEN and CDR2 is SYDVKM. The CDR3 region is CASRASPNEQFF. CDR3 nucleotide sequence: TGTGCCAGCCGTGCGTCCCCAAATGAGCAGTTCTTC.

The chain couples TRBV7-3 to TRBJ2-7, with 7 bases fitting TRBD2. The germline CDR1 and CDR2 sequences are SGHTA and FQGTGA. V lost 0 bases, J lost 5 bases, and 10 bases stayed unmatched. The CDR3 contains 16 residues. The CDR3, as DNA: TGTGCCAGCAGCTTAACGTCCCGGGAGGTTCTCAACGAGCAGTACTTC. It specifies CASSLTSREVLNEQYF.

In nucleotides, the CDR3 is TGTGCCAGCAGCTTCTTGCGGGAGTTACGGCCAGATACGCAGTATTTT. This gives the protein CASSFLRELRPDTQYF. This rearrangement joins TRBV11-1 to TRBJ2-3; 7 bases agree with TRBD2. Germline values: CDR1 SGHAT, CDR2 FQDESV (reference sequence). CDR3 size: 16 residues. V shed 3 bases, J shed 4 bases, and the junction held 10 bases outside the gene matches. Using reference TRBV11-1 and TRBJ2-3 for the parts outside the CDR3, the full variable domain is EAEVAQSPRYKITEKSQAVAFWCDPISGHATLYWYRQILGQGPELLVQFQDESVVDDSQLPKDRFSAERLKGVDSTLKIQPAELGDSAMYLCASSFLRELRPDTQYFGPGTRLTVL.

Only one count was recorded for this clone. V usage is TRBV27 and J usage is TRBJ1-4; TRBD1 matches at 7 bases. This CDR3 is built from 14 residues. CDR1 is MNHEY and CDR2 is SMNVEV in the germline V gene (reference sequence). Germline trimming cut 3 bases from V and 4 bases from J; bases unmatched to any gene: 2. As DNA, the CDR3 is TGTGCCAGCAGTTTCGACAGGGTTAATGAAAAACTGTTTTTT. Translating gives CASSFDRVNEKLFF.

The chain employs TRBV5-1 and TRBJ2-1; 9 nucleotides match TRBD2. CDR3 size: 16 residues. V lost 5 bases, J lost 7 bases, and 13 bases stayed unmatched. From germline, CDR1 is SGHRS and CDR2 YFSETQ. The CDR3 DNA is TGCGCCAGCAGGACTGGGTTTAGTAGCGGGAGAAATGAGCAGTTCTTC. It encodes CASRTGFSSGRNEQFF.

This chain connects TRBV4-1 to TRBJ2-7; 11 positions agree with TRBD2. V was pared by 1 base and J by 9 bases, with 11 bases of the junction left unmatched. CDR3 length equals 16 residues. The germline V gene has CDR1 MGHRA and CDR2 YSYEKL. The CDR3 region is CASSQATSGDQLRQYF. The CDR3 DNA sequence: TGCGCCAGCAGCCAAGCGACTAGCGGGGACCAGTTGAGGCAGTACTTC.

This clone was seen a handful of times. The CDR3, as DNA: TGTGCCATCAGTGATGGGGCTCGTTTCGGCAATGAGCAGTTCTTC. Encoded protein: CAISDGARFGNEQFF. This chain connects TRBV10-3 to TRBJ2-1, with D tentatively TRBD1 (5 bases). The germline V and J ends were trimmed by 3 bases and 6 bases, with 15 bases remaining between them. The CDR3 runs 15 residues. Germline CDR1 reads ENHRY; CDR2 reads SYGVKD.

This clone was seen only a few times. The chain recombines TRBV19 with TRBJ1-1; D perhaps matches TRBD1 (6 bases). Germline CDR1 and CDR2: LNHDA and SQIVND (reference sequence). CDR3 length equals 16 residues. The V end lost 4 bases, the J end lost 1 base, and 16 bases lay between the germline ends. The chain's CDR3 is CASSTQGIRGNTEAFF. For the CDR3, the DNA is TGTGCCAGTAGTACCCAGGGGATTCGGGGGAACACTGAAGCTTTCTTT.